Listed here are 31 T cell receptor beta chains from one sample, sequenced in a study of Tregs in tolerant kidney transplant recipients. Produced via immunoSEQ multiplex PCR; TCRdb's table is partial and in-frame only. The data show about 23,000 clones, and the top ten clones hold around 4%. The nonmyeloablative bone marrow transplants came from related graft donors, with transient mixed chimerism. Sequences were derived from CD4+ T cells from blood (PBMCs), sampled 6 months after the transplant. These receptors were taken from a human patient who received a combined kidney and bone marrow transplant. The graft donor may have contributed some T cells.

About this clone itself: With the read ending 3 residues before the CDR3 end, the germline J gene is used to fill in that end. The V and J genes are TRBV10-3 and TRBJ1-2, with TRBD1 matching over 7 bases. V lost 5 bases to trimming and J lost 7 bases; unmatched junction nucleotides: 10. Per the germline V gene, CDR1 is ENHRY and CDR2 is SYGVKD. The CDR3 covers 14 residues. This CDR3 reads CAISFNRDRSGYTF. The part of the CDR3 DNA that was read is TGTGCCATCAGTTTTAACCGGGACAGAAGTGGC.

Frequency places this clone as medium-sized (0.01 to 0.1%). The sequenced fragment ends 3 residues before the CDR3 boundary, so the rest is inferred from the germline J gene. J is TRBJ1-6 and V is TRBV7-2; D gene ambiguous. The CDR3 has 13 amino acids. CDR1 and CDR2 (germline): SGHTA, FQGNSA. Trimming removed 0 bases from V and 6 bases from J, with 3 bases in between. The CDR3 protein is CASSLALNSPLHF. CDR3 DNA (partial): TGTGCCAGCAGCTTAGCCCTTAATTCACCC. Full variable domain (rest looked up from reference TRBV7-2 and TRBJ1-6): GAGVSQSPSNKVTEKGKDVELRCDPISGHTALYWYRQSLGQGLEFLIYFQGNSAPDKSGLPSDRFSAERTGGSVSTLTIQRTQQEDSAVYLCASSLALNSPLHFGNGTRLTVT.

Comments on this clone: Coverage ceases 3 residues before the CDR3 finishes, and the germline J gene fills in the end. The gene calls are TRBV20-1 and TRBJ1-5, with 7 positions matching TRBD1. V lost 5 bases, J lost 5 bases, and 15 bases stayed unmatched. Germline V gives CDR1 DFQATT, CDR2 SNEGSKA (reference sequence). There are 16 residues in the CDR3. CDR3 region: CSAGRQGGSGHQPQHF. The sequenced part of the CDR3 DNA is TGCAGTGCTGGGCGACAGGGAGGGTCTGGTCATCAGCCC.

The sequenced part of the CDR3 DNA is TGTGCCAGCTCACCGGGGGACTTCCACAATGAG. Its protein product is CASSPGDFHNE. The CDR3 in its entirety is CASSPGDFHNEQFF. This chain connects TRBV18 to TRBJ2-1, with D tentatively TRBD2 (6 bases). The read halts 3 residues ahead of the CDR3 end, with the missing end drawn from the germline J gene. This CDR3 spans 14 amino acids. Trimming left V 3 bases short and J 5 bases short, with 11 bases between. Germline CDR1 reads KGHSH; CDR2 reads LQKENI.

With respect to this clone: The CDR3 goes on 3 residues after the read ends, and that part is filled in from the germline J gene. The genes are TRBV7-8 and TRBJ2-7, with 7 bases lining up with TRBD1. V lost 3 bases, J lost 5 bases, and 7 bases stayed unmatched. The CDR3 is made up of 14 amino acids. Germline values: CDR1 SGHVS, CDR2 FQNEAQ. The chain's CDR3 is CASSFDRAEDEQYF. The sequenced part of the CDR3 DNA is TGTGCCAGCAGCTTCGACAGGGCTGAGGACGAG.

As regards this clone: The read ends 3 residues early relative to the CDR3; the germline J gene fills the gap. This chain joins TRBV6-2 or TRBV6-3 and TRBJ2-1; 8 bases are shared with TRBD2. The CDR3 length is 16 residues. Trimming cost V 6 bases and J 4 bases; bases outside gene matches: 11. Germline CDR1 reads MNHEY; CDR2 reads SVGEGT. The chain's CDR3 is CASSPRGGSFYNEQFF. Partial CDR3 DNA: TGTGCCAGCAGCCCCCGGGGGGGCTCCTTTTACAATGAG.

CDR3 DNA (partial): TGTGCCAGCAGCCCGTACAATGAG. It specifies CASSPYNE. The whole CDR3 protein reads CASSPYNEQFF. V usage is TRBV5-5 and J usage is TRBJ2-1; D gene uncertain. Read data end 3 residues before the CDR3 end; the end is taken from the germline J gene. This CDR3 has 11 amino acids. Germline V gene lookup returns CDR1 SGHKS and CDR2 YYEKEE (reference sequence). The V and J ends lost 4 bases and 4 bases respectively, with 3 bases between them.

About this clone itself: The missing CDR3 end, 3 residues past where the read stops, is filled in from the germline J gene. This chain joins TRBV2 and TRBJ2-3; 13 nucleotides match TRBD2. CDR3 length: 17 residues. After removal of 6 bases from V and 2 bases from J, the junction contained 8 bases not matched to a gene. From germline, CDR1 is SNHLY and CDR2 FYNNEI. The CDR3 here is CASRSRTSGGNTDTQYF. The covered CDR3 bases are TGTGCCAGCAGGTCCCGGACTAGCGGGGGAAACACAGATACG.

The CDR3 bases that were read are TGCAGCGTTGCGACTAGTCCAAGAGGCGAG. Translated, it gives CSVATSPRGE. Given in full, the CDR3 is CSVATSPRGEQYF. The V and J genes are TRBV29-1 and TRBJ2-7, with a tentative D call TRBD2 (6 bases). The sequence runs out 3 residues before the end of the CDR3; the remainder is reconstructed from the germline J gene. V dropped 4 bases and J dropped 6 bases, with 16 bases sitting between them. The CDR3 has 13 amino acids. Germline V gene lookup returns CDR1 SQVTM and CDR2 ANQGSEA.

Concerning this clone: The sequence runs out 3 residues before the end of the CDR3; the remainder is reconstructed from the germline J gene. The chain combines TRBV14 with TRBJ2-7; 7 bases are shared with TRBD1. With 1 base clipped from V and 3 bases from J, the junction kept 6 bases outside the gene matches. The CDR3 is 15 residues long. Per the germline V gene, CDR1 is SGHDN and CDR2 is FVKESK. The CDR3 is CASSQAGGSFYEQYF. Incomplete CDR3 DNA: TGTGCCAGCAGCCAAGCAGGGGGTTCCTTCTACGAG.

In the case of this clone: The CDR3 end is not reached by the read, which stops 3 residues before it; the germline J gene fills it in. This chain links TRBV28 with TRBJ2-5; TRBD2 matches 11 bases. The germline V gene encodes CDR1 MDHEN and CDR2 SYDVKM. The CDR3 contains 15 residues. The V and J ends lost 6 bases and 5 bases, in that order; junction bases with no gene match: 8. CDR3 region: CASSPLAGAGETQYF. Partial CDR3 DNA: TGTGCCAGCAGCCCACTAGCGGGGGCAGGGGAGACC.

In regard to this clone: The read stops 3 residues short of the end of the CDR3; the missing end is completed from the germline J gene. The chain joins TRBV6-2 or TRBV6-3 to TRBJ2-7; the match to TRBD1 covers 10 bases. The CDR3 has 15 amino acids. Trimming cost V 6 bases and J 0 bases; bases outside gene matches: 5. CDR1 MNHEY and CDR2 SVGEGT come from the germline V gene. CDR3 protein: CASRPTGGASYEQYF. The part of the CDR3 DNA that was read is TGTGCCAGCAGACCGACAGGGGGCGCCTCCTACGAG.

CDR3 protein: CASTEAGQSSYNSPLHF. The DNA read from the CDR3 is TGTGCCAGCACCGAGGCGGGACAGAGCTCCTATAATTCACCC. The chain joins TRBV28 to TRBJ1-6; TRBD1 matches 7 bases. The read terminates 3 residues ahead of where the CDR3 ends, so the germline J gene completes it. Germline V gives CDR1 MDHEN, CDR2 SYDVKM. V was pared by 7 bases and J by 0 bases, with 9 bases of the junction left unmatched. The CDR3 sequence is 17 residues long.

About this clone itself: Read sequence stops 3 residues before the CDR3 end, and the germline J gene provides the missing end. The chain is built from TRBV5-1 and TRBJ1-2; TRBD1 matches 7 bases. Germline V gene data show CDR1 as SGHRS and CDR2 as YFSETQ. Trimming took 5 bases from V and 3 from J; bases not matched to a gene: 7. CDR3 length: 14 residues. CDR3 DNA, as far as it was read: TGCGCCAGCAGGAGACAGGGAACAGACTATGGC. Amino acids: CASRRQGTDYG. The full-length CDR3 reads as CASRRQGTDYGYTF.

Comment on this clone: The read gets to within 3 residues of the CDR3 end, and the germline J gene fills in the rest. This rearrangement joins TRBV5-6 to TRBJ1-1, with D possibly being TRBD1 (5 bases). The V gene lost 2 bases and the J gene lost 2 bases, with 10 bases spanning the gap. The germline CDR1 and CDR2 sequences are SGHDT and YYEEEE. The CDR3 is made up of 14 amino acids. The CDR3 sequence is CASSLDSRNTEAFF. The covered CDR3 bases are TGTGCCAGCAGCTTAGACAGTAGAAACACTGAA.

Note on this clone: With the read ending 3 residues before the CDR3 end, the germline J gene is used to fill in that end. The chain carries TRBV5-6 and TRBJ2-7, with D perhaps matching TRBD1 (5 bases). This CDR3 contains 14 residues. Trimming shortened V by 3 bases and J by 6 bases, and 16 bases separated the two germline ends. Germline-derived CDR1 and CDR2 are SGHDT and YYEEEE. The CDR3 protein is CASSYQGQQGEQYF. The CDR3 bases that were read are TGTGCCAGCAGCTATCAGGGTCAGCAAGGCGAG.

Points on this clone: The read finishes 3 residues shy of the CDR3 end, and the germline J gene is used to complete it. V and J are TRBV2 and TRBJ2-1; the match to TRBD2 covers 8 bases. The junction had 4 bases not matched to a gene; V was cut back by 5 bases and J by 4 bases. Germline CDR1 reads SNHLY; CDR2 reads FYNNEI. This CDR3 spans 14 amino acids. The sequenced part of the CDR3 DNA is TGTGCCAGCAGTATACTAGCGGAATACAATGAG. It encodes CASSILAEYNE. The complete CDR3 sequence is CASSILAEYNEQFF. Combining the CDR3 with reference TRBV2 and TRBJ2-1 gives the whole variable domain EPEVTQTPSHQVTQMGQEVILRCVPISNHLYFYWYRQILGQKVEFLVSFYNNEISEKSEIFDDQFSVERPDGSNFTLKIRSTKLEDSAMYFCASSILAEYNEQFFGPGTRLTVL.

On this clone: Coverage ceases 3 residues before the CDR3 finishes, and the germline J gene fills in the end. The chain recombines TRBV5-1 with TRBJ2-7; 10 positions match TRBD2. The CDR3 covers 17 residues. Losses at the gene ends were 0 bases for V and 0 bases for J; bases not matched to a gene: 6. Germline lookup yields CDR1 SGHRS and CDR2 YFSETQ. CDR3 region: CASSLGRSGRASYEQYF. The sequenced CDR3 bases are TGCGCCAGCAGCTTGGGTAGAAGCGGGAGGGCCTCCTACGAG.

In the case of this clone: The CDR3 extends 3 residues past the end of the read, so its final part is completed from the germline J gene. J is TRBJ2-7 and V is TRBV18, with D possibly TRBD2 on 6 matching bases. The CDR3 contains 15 residues. With 3 bases removed from V and 2 bases from J, the gap between germline ends came to 14 bases. In germline, CDR1 is KGHSH, CDR2 LQKENI. The DNA read from the CDR3 is TGTGCCAGCTCACCGTTCAGGGACTCCGCCTACGAG. Its translation: CASSPFRDSAYE. The CDR3, in full, reads CASSPFRDSAYEQYF.

Worth noting for this clone: The CDR3 is cut off 3 residues early in the read; its end comes from the germline J gene. This sequence joins TRBV7-9 and TRBJ2-5, with 8 bases fitting TRBD2. V lost 4 bases to trimming and J lost 1 base; unmatched junction nucleotides: 2. The length of the CDR3 is 14 residues. In germline, CDR1 is SEHNR, CDR2 FQNEAQ (reference sequence). Here the CDR3 reads CASSYSGVQETQYF. CDR3 DNA (partial): TGTGCCAGCAGCTATAGCGGGGTCCAAGAGACC.

In the case of this clone: The CDR3 extends 3 residues past the end of the read, so its final part is completed from the germline J gene. The chain is built from TRBV5-4 and TRBJ2-5; 12 nucleotides agree with TRBD2. Germline CDR1 reads SGHNT; CDR2 reads YYREEE (reference sequence). Trimming at V came to 3 bases and at J to 5 bases, leaving 8 bases not matched to a gene. CDR3 size: 16 residues. The chain's CDR3 is CASSSFLAGGPETQYF. Partial CDR3 DNA: TGTGCCAGCAGCTCCTTCCTAGCGGGGGGGCCGGAGACC.

Comment on this clone: The CDR3 end lies 3 residues beyond the end of the read and is filled in from the germline J gene. This chain joins TRBV29-1 and TRBJ1-1; 9 bases fit TRBD1. The length of the CDR3 is 13 residues. Germline CDR1 is SQVTM and CDR2 is ANQGSEA. Trimming removed 7 bases from V and 5 bases from J; junction bases left unmatched: 8. The DNA read from the CDR3 is TGCAGCGCTTCGACAGGGGGAGTGACTGAA. Its translation is CSASTGGVTE. The whole CDR3 region reads CSASTGGVTEAFF.

Regarding this clone: The read ends 3 residues before the CDR3 terminus; that terminus is restored from the germline J gene. This chain joins TRBV5-1 and TRBJ2-3; 10 positions match TRBD2. The junction had 7 bases not matched to a gene; V was cut back by 5 bases and J by 4 bases. The CDR3 has 15 residues. Germline CDR1 is SGHRS and CDR2 is YFSETQ. CDR3 residues: CASSALAGVSDTQYF. The sequenced part of the CDR3 DNA is TGCGCCAGCAGTGCCCTAGCGGGGGTATCAGATACG.

With respect to this clone: The observed sequence ends 3 residues before the CDR3 terminus, with the missing tail filled in from the germline J gene. The chain has TRBV7-2 and TRBJ2-4; no clear D. This CDR3 has 13 amino acids. Germline V gene data show CDR1 as SGHTA and CDR2 as FQGNSA. Trimming cost V 5 bases and J 3 bases, with 8 bases left between them. The CDR3 sequence is CASSPLSKNIQYF. CDR3 DNA (partial): TGTGCCAGCAGCCCACTTAGCAAAAACATT.

As for this clone: The read halts 3 residues ahead of the CDR3 end, with the missing end drawn from the germline J gene. The V call is TRBV5-1, the J call TRBJ1-2; 8 positions match TRBD1. Per germline, CDR1 SGHRS and CDR2 YFSETQ. CDR3 length: 13 amino acids. J gave up 7 bases and V 2 bases, and 4 bases lay outside the gene matches. The CDR3 reads CASSFGQGRGYTF. CDR3 DNA, as far as it was read: TGCGCCAGCAGCTTTGGACAGGGACGTGGC.

With respect to this clone: The read stops 3 residues short of the end of the CDR3; the missing end is completed from the germline J gene. This sequence joins TRBV5-1 and TRBJ1-4; possibly TRBD1 for D (5 bases). From germline, CDR1 is SGHRS and CDR2 YFSETQ. Between the trimmed V and J ends, which lost 4 bases and 3 bases, there was a span of 16 bases. The CDR3 is 16 residues long. The CDR3 DNA, read in part, is TGCGCCAGCAGCGGAGCACCAGGGCGGTCTAATGAAAAA. This encodes CASSGAPGRSNEK. The entire CDR3 sequence reads CASSGAPGRSNEKLFF.

Of note for this clone: The read stops 3 residues short of the end of the CDR3; the missing end is completed from the germline J gene. V usage is TRBV7-2 and J usage is TRBJ2-1; 7 bases map to TRBD2. This CDR3 spans 15 amino acids. Germline loops: CDR1 SGHTA, CDR2 FQGNSA. The J segment lost 7 bases and the V segment lost 4 bases, leaving 10 bases of the junction unmatched. The sequenced part of the CDR3 DNA is TGTGCCAGCAGCTCGACTAGCAATAAAAGGAATGAG. Translation: CASSSTSNKRNE. The CDR3 in its entirety is CASSSTSNKRNEQFF.

Details on this clone: The missing CDR3 end, 3 residues past where the read stops, is filled in from the germline J gene. This rearrangement joins TRBV2 to TRBJ1-3; TRBD1 aligns across 10 bases. Germline trimming cut 4 bases from V and 1 base from J; bases unmatched to any gene: 1. Per germline, CDR1 SNHLY and CDR2 FYNNEI. The CDR3 sequence is 15 residues long. CDR3 in amino acids: CASSGQGASGNTIYF. The CDR3 bases that were read are TGTGCCAGCAGTGGACAGGGGGCTTCTGGAAACACC.

About this clone itself: The read comes to an end 3 residues before the CDR3 does, leaving the germline J gene to fill in the end. The V and J genes are TRBV7-2 and TRBJ1-6, with D possibly being TRBD1 (5 bases). Germline values: CDR1 SGHTA, CDR2 FQGNSA. The length of the CDR3 is 15 residues. V was cut by 1 base and J by 6 bases, with 10 bases left in between. The part of the CDR3 DNA that was read is TGTGCCAGCAGCTTAGTGCGGGGGGGTAATTCACCC. Its protein is CASSLVRGGNSP. The whole CDR3 reads CASSLVRGGNSPLHF.

For this clone: The read ends 3 residues early relative to the CDR3; the germline J gene fills the gap. V gene TRBV7-8 combines with J gene TRBJ1-3; 9 bases agree with TRBD1. V shed 6 bases and J 0 bases; nucleotides not matched to a gene: 6. CDR1 is SGHVS and CDR2 is FQNEAQ in the germline V gene. The CDR3 has 16 amino acids. The CDR3 sequence: CASRVSGQGSGNTIYF. The CDR3 DNA, read in part, is TGTGCCAGCAGGGTTTCGGGACAGGGCTCTGGAAACACC.

In the case of this clone: With the read ending 3 residues before the CDR3 end, the germline J gene is used to fill in that end. V is TRBV6-2 or TRBV6-3 and J is TRBJ2-1, with 8 positions matching TRBD1. The V segment lost 6 bases and the J segment 9 bases; nucleotides outside the gene matches: 7. CDR3 size: 13 residues. CDR1 and CDR2 (germline): MNHEY, SVGEGT. The sequenced part of the CDR3 DNA is TGTGCCAGCAGCCCTACAGGGGGGCGTGAG. Translation: CASSPTGGRE. The entire CDR3 protein reads CASSPTGGREQFF.